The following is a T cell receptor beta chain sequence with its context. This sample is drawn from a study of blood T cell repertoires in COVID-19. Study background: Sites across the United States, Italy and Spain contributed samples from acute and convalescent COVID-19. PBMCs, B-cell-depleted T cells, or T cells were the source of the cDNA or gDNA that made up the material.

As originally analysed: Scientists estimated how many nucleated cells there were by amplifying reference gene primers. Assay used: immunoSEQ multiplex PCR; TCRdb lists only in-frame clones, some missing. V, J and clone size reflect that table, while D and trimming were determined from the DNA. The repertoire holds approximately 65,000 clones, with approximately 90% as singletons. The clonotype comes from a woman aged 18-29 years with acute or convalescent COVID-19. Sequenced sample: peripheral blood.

In DNA, the CDR3 is TGTGCCAGCAGTGAAGCGCTTAGGTTTCGGAGCTCCTACGAGCAGTACTTC. It yields the protein CASSEALRFRSSYEQYF. This chain connects TRBV2 to TRBJ2-7; no clear D. The CDR3 is made up of 17 amino acids. V lost 0 bases and J lost 0, with 15 bases in between. Germline CDR1 reads SNHLY; CDR2 reads FYNNEI.